The sequence of this T cell receptor beta chain was determined in a study of blood T cell repertoires in COVID-19. At the level of the study: Acute and convalescent COVID-19 specimens originated in the United States, Italy and Spain.

This clone was seen once. Germline-derived CDR1 and CDR2 are MNHEY and SMNVEV (reference sequence). The CDR3 is 13 amino acids. Trimming removed 4 bases at V and 3 bases at J, with 10 bases between. Per the original data handling: Nucleated cell number was recorded as an estimate derived from reference gene primer amplification. The data were produced by immunoSEQ multiplex PCR, yet TCRdb's version contains in-frame clones alone and is incomplete. For V, J and clone size, that table is used; D and trimming come from the DNA. Of over 200,000 clones listed, roughly 87% were seen once; the top ten hold about 2%.

This receptor was obtained from a man in his forties with active or convalescent COVID-19. Source material: peripheral blood. The chain links TRBV27 to TRBJ2-7; D is uncertain. CDR3 DNA: TGTGCCAGCAGTTGGCAGGCCAGCTACGAGCAGTACTTC. This translates into CASSWQASYEQYF.